This T cell receptor (beta chain) was sequenced in a study of identical twins. TCRdb processed the 5' RACE reads anew with MiXCR; each CDR3 protein has one entry. The repertoire consists of about 720,000 distinct CDR3 sequences, with roughly 8% occurring once and the leading ten covering more than 0.75%. On this clonotype: Its antigen is still unknown.

CDR3 length: 15 amino acids. Germline CDR1 SEHNR, CDR2 FQNEAQ (reference sequence). V gave up 5 bases and J gave up 0 bases; unmatched junction bases: 7. General observations from the study: There is a chance that invariant MAIT and iNKT cells partially muddied zero-insertion analyses.

The same data also went into a second study, on yellow fever vaccine responses in identical twins.

The clonotype was recovered from a woman younger than 30 in good health. Sequencing was done on a sample of PBMCs. J is TRBJ2-7 and V is TRBV7-9, with 7 nucleotides matching TRBD1. CDR3 bases: TGTGCCAGCAGCGGCAGACAGGGTCTCTCCTACGAGCAGTACTTC. Its translation is CASSGRQGLSYEQYF. The full variable domain, with the rest looked up from reference TRBV7-9 and TRBJ2-7, is DTGVSQNPRHKITKRGQNVTFRCDPISEHNRLYWYRQTLGQGPEFLTYFQNEAQLEKSRLLSDRFSAERPKGSFSTLEIQRTEQGDSAMYLCASSGRQGLSYEQYFGPGTRLTVT.